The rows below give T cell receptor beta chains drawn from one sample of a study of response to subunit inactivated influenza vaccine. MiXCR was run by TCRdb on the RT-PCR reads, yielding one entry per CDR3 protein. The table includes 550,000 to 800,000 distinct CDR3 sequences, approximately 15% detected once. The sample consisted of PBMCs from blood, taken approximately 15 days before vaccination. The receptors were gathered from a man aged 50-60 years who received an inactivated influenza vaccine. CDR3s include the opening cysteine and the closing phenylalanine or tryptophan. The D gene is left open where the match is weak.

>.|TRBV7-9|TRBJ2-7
CASSRPGRDPFTYEQYF
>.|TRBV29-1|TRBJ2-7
CSVSDNSYEQYF
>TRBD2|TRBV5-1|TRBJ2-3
CASSSLAGSTDTQYF
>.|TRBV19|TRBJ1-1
CASSVLEGNTEAFF
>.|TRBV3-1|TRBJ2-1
CASSQPAGEQFF
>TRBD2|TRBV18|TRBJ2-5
CASSPSGFSGRRDGETQYF
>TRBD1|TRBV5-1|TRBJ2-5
CASSVTGAQETQYF
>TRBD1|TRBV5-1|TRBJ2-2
CASSTRTGNTGELFF
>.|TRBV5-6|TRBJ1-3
CASSWGRSADTIYF
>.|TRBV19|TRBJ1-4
CASSITVQRLPREKLFF
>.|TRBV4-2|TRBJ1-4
CASSPTSRGANEKLFF
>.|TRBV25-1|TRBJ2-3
CASSEEYTDTQYF
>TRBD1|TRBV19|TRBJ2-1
CASSEPGQAYNEQFF
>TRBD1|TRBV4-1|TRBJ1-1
CASSQDSRQGSTEAFF
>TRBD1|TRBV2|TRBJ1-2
CASSRTGTGAYGYTF
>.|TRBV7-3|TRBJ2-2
CASSLGGLLTGELFF
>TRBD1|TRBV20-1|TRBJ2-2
CSATPGGSAIGELFF
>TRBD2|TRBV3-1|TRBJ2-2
CASSHLAGVNTGELFF
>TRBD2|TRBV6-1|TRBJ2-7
CASIGTSGSGEQYF
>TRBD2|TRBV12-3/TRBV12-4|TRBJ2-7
CASSDGLALYEQYF
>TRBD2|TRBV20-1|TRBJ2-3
CSARSIRGGHGNTQYF
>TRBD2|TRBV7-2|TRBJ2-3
CASSLALLTSGGAFDTQYF
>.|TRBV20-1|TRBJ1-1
CSAPIWGETEAFF
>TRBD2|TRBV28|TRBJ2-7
CASSVLAGGPYEQYF
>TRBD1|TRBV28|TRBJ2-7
CASSSNRGTYEQYF
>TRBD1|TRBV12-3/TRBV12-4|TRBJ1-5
CASSWGTAFYSGNQPQHF
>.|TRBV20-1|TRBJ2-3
CSARTFRGGDTQYF
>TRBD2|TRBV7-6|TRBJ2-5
CASSSALGTSVLETQYF
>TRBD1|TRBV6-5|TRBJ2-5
CASSNGDREQETQYF
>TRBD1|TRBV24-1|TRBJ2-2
CATSSGQGVTGELFF
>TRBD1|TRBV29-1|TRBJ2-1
CSVEVDRANEQFF
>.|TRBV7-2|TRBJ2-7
CASSLTPTRNSYEQYF
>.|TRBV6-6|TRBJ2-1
CASALRRDNEQFF
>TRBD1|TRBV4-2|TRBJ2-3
CASSSLGQGTTDTQYF
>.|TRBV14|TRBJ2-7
CASSQVGGNPYEQYF
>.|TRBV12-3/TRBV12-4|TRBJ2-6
CASSSLQGAGANVLTF
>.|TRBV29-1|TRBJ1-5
CSVDGGPNQPQHF
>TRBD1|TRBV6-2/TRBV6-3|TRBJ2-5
CASRPPGGVEETQYF
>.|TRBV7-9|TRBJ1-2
CASSLNEAVINYGYTF
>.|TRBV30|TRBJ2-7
CAWAGSSYEQYF
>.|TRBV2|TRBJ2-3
CASSEDLMAQYF
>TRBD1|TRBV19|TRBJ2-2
CASSTRTGIYTGELFF
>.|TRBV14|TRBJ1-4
CASSQAVVTGGKLFF
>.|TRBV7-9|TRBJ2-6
CASSRRDVHSGANVLTF
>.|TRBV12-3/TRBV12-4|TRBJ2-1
CASSPPIRGGPSSYNEQFF
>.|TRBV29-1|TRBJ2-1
CSVEDRGGWRVF
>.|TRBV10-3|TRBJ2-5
CAISVRSGEETQYF
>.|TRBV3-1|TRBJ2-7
CASSQVEGRSEQYF
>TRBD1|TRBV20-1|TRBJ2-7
CSADRGQYEQYF
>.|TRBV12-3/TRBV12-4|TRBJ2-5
CASSWGLRGPRQETQYF
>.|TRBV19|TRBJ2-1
CASSIGGVANEQFF
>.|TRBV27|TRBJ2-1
CASSLSVGRHEQFF
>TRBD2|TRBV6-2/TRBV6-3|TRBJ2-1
CASSQFRLASNEQFF
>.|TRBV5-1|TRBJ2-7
CASRREQGPYEQYF
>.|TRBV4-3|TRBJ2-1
CASSQVADIYNEQFF